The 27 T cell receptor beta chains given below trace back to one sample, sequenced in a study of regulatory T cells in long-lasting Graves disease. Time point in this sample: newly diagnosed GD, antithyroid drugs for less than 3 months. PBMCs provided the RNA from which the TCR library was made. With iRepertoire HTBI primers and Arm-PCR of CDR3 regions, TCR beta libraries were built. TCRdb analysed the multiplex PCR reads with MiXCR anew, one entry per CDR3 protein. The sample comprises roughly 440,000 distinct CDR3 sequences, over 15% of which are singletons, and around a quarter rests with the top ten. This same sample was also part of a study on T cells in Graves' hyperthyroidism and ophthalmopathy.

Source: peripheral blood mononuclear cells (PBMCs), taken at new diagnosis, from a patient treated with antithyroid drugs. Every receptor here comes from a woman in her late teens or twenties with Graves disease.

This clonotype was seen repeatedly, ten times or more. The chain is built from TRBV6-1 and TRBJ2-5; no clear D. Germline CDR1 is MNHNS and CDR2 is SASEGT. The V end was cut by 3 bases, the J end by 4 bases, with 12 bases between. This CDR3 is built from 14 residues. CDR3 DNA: TGTGCCAGCAGTGAGTTTGATACCCTAGAGACCCAGTACTTC. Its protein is CASSEFDTLETQYF.

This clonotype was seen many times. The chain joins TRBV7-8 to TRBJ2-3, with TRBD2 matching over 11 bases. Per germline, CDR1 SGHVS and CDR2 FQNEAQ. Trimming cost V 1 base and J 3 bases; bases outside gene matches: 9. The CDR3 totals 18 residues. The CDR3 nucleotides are TGTGCCAGCAGCTTAGTGGGGGGACTAGCGGCCAAAACAGATACGCAGTATTTT. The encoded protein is CASSLVGGLAAKTDTQYF.

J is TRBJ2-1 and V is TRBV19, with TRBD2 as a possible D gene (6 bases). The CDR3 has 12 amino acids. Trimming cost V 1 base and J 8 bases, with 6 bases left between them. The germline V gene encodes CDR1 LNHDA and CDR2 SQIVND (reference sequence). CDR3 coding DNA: TGTGCCAGTAGTATAGGACTAGATGAGCAGTTCTTC. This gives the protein CASSIGLDEQFF.

CDR3 coding DNA: TGTGCCATCGGACTAGTAGCAGCCGACTTCTCTAGTGAGCAGTTCTTC. It codes for CAIGLVAADFSSEQFF. The gene calls are TRBV10-3 and TRBJ2-1; the match to TRBD2 covers 7 bases. The CDR3 loop spans 16 amino acids. The J segment lost 9 bases and the V segment lost 8 bases, leaving 19 bases of the junction unmatched. CDR1 and CDR2 from the germline V gene are ENHRY and SYGVKD.

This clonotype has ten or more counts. CDR3 DNA sequence: TGCAGTGCGCCTCTAGCGGGAGGTCAATATACCTACGAGCAGTACTTC. It specifies CSAPLAGGQYTYEQYF. The rearrangement links TRBV20-1 to TRBJ2-7, with 11 nucleotides matching TRBD2. Germline CDR1 and CDR2: DFQATT and SNEGSKA (reference sequence). The junction had 12 bases not matched to a gene; V was cut back by 6 bases and J by 2 bases. The CDR3 totals 16 residues.

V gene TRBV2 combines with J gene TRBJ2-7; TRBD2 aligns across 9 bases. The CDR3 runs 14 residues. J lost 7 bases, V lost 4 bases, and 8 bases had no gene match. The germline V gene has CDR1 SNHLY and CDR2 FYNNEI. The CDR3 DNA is TGTGCCAGCAGTGGAAATAGCGGGAGAGGAGAGCAGTACTTC. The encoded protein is CASSGNSGRGEQYF. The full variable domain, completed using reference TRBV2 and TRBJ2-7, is EPEVTQTPSHQVTQMGQEVILRCVPISNHLYFYWYRQILGQKVEFLVSFYNNEISEKSEIFDDQFSVERPDGSNFTLKIRSTKLEDSAMYFCASSGNSGRGEQYFGPGTRLTVT.

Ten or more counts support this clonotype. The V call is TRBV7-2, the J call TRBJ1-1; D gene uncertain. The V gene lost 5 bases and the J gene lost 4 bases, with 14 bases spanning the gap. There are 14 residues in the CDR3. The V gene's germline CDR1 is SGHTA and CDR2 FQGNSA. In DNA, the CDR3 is TGTGCCAGCAGCCTACACCTGCCGTCCACTGAAGCTTTCTTT. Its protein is CASSLHLPSTEAFF.

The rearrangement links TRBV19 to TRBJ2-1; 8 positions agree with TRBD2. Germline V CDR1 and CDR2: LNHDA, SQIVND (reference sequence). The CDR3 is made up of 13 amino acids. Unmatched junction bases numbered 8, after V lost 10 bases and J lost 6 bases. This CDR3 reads CATTTGTSNEQFF. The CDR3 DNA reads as TGTGCCACCACGACGGGGACTAGCAATGAGCAGTTCTTC.

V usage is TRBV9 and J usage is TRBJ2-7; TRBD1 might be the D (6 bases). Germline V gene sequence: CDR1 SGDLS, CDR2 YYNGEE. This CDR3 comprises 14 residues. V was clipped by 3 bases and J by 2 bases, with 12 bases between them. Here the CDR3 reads CASSAKTGPYEQYF. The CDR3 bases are TGTGCCAGCAGCGCAAAGACAGGACCCTACGAGCAGTACTTC. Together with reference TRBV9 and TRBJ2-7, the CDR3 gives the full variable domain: DSGVTQTPKHLITATGQRVTLRCSPRSGDLSVYWYQQSLDQGLQFLIQYYNGEERAKGNILERFSAQQFPDLHSELNLSSLELGDSALYFCASSAKTGPYEQYFGPGTRLTVT.

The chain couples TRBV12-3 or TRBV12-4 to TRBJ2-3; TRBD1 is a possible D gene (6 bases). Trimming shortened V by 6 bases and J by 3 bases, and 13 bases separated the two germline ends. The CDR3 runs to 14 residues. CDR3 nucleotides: TGTGCCAGCAGGGAGACAGGCAGAACAGATACGCAGTATTTT. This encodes CASRETGRTDTQYF.

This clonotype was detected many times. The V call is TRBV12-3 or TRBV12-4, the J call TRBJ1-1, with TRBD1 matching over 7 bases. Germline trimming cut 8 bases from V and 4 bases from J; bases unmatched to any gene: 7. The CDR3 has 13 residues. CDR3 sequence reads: CASLQGGGTEAFF. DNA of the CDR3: TGTGCCAGCCTTCAGGGGGGGGGCACTGAAGCTTTCTTT.

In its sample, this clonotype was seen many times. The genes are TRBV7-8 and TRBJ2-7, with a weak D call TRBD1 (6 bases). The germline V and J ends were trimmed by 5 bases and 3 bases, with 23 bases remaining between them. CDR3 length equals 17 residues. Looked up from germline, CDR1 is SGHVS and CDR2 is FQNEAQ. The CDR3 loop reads CASSRMTTGTPNYEQYF. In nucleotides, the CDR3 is TGTGCCAGCAGCCGAATGACAACCGGGACACCAAACTACGAGCAGTACTTC.

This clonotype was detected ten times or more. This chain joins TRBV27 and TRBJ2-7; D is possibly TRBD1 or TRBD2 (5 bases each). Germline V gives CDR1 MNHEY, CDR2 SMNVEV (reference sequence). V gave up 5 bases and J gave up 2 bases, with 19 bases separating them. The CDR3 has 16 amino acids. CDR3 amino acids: CASSLIGAAVAYEQYF. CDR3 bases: TGTGCCAGCAGTCTGATCGGGGCGGCGGTAGCCTACGAGCAGTACTTC.

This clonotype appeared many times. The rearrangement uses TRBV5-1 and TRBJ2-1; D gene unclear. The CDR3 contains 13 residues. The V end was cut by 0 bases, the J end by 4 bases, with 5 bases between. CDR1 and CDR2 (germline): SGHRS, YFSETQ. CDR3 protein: CASSLEDYNEQFF. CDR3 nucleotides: TGCGCCAGCAGCTTGGAGGATTACAATGAGCAGTTCTTC.

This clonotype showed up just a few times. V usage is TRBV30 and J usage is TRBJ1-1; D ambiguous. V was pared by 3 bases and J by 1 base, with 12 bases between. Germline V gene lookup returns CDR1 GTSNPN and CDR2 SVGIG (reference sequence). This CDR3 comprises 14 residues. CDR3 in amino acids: CAWRTGVPNTEAFF. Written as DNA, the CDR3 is TGTGCCTGGAGAACCGGGGTACCGAACACTGAAGCTTTCTTT.

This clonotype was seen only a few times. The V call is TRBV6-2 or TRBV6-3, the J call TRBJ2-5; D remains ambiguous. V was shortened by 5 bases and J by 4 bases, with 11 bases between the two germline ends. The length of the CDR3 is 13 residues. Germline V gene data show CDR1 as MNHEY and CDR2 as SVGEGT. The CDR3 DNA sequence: TGTGCCAGCAGTGAGATCGGTCCAGAGACCCAGTACTTC. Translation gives CASSEIGPETQYF.

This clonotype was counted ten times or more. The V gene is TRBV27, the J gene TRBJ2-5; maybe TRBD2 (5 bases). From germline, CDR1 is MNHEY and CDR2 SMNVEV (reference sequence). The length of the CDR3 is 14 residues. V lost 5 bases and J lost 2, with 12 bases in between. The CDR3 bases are TGTGCCAGCAGTCCCTCACTAGAGCAAGAGACCCAGTACTTC. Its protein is CASSPSLEQETQYF.

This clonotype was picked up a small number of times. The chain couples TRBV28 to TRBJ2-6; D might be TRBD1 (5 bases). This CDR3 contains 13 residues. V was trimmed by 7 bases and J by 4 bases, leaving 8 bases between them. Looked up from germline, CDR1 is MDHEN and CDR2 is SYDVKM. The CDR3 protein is CASKGPGANVLTF. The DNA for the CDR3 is TGTGCCAGCAAGGGGCCGGGGGCCAACGTCCTGACTTTC. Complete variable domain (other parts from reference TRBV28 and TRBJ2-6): DVKVTQSSRYLVKRTGEKVFLECVQDMDHENMFWYRQDPGLGLRLIYFSYDVKMKEKGDIPEGYSVSREKKERFSLILESASTNQTSMYLCASKGPGANVLTFGAGSRLTVL.

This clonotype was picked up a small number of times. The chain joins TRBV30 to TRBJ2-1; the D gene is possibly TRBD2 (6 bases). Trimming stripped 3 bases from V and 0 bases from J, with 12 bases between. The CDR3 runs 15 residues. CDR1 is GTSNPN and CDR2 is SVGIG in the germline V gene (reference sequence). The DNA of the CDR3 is TGTGCCTGGAGAAGCGGGCAAAGCTCCTACAATGAGCAGTTCTTC. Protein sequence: CAWRSGQSSYNEQFF.

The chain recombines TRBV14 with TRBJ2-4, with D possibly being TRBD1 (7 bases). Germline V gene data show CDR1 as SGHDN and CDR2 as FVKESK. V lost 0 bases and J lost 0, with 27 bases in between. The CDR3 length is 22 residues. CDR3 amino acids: CASSQDGLARDRETLAKNIQYF. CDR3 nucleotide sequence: TGTGCCAGCAGCCAAGATGGTTTAGCGCGGGACAGAGAAACCTTAGCCAAAAACATTCAGTACTTC. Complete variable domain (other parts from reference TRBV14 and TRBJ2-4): EAGVTQFPSHSVIEKGQTVTLRCDPISGHDNLYWYRRVMGKEIKFLLHFVKESKQDESGMPNNRFLAERTGGTYSTLKVQPAELEDSGVYFCASSQDGLARDRETLAKNIQYFGAGTRLSVL.

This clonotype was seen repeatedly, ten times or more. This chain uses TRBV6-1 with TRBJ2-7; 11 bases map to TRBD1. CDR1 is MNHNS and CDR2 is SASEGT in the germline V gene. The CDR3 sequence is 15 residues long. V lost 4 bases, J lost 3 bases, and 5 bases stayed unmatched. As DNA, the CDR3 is TGTGCCAGCAGTGTATCCGGGACAGGGGGCTACGAGCAGTACTTC. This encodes CASSVSGTGGYEQYF.

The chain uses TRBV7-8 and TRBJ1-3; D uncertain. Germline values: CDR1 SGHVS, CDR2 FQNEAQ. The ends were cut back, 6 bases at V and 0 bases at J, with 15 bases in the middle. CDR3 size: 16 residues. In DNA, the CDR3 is TGTGCCAGCAGACTGACACGACTAGCCTCTGGAAACACCATATATTTT. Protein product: CASRLTRLASGNTIYF.

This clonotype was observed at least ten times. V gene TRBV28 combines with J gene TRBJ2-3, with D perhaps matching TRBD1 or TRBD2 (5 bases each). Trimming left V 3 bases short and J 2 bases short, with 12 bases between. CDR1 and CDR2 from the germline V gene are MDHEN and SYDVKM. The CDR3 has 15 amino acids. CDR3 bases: TGTGCCAGCAGTTTTCCGGGACGGTACACAGATACGCAGTATTTT. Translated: CASSFPGRYTDTQYF. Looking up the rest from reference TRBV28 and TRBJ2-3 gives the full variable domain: DVKVTQSSRYLVKRTGEKVFLECVQDMDHENMFWYRQDPGLGLRLIYFSYDVKMKEKGDIPEGYSVSREKKERFSLILESASTNQTSMYLCASSFPGRYTDTQYFGPGTRLTVL.

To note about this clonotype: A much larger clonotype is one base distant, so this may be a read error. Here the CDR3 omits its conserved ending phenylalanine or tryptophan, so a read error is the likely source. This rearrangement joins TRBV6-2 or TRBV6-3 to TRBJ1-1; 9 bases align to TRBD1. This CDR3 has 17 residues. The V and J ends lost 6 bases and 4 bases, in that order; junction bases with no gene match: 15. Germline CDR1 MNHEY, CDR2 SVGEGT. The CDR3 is CASRDFTGGAFSTEAFL. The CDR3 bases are TGTGCCAGCAGAGATTTCACAGGGGGCGCGTTTAGCACTGAAGCTTTCCTT.

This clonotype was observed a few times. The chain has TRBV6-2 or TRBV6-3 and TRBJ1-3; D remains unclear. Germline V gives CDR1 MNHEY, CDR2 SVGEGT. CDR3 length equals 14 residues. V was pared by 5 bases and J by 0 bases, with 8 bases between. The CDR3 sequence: CASSVKSSGNTIYF. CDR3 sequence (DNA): TGTGCCAGCAGTGTCAAGAGCTCTGGAAACACCATATATTTT.

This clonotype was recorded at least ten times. CDR3 residues: CASSSPPEQFF. The CDR3 DNA reads as TGTGCCAGCAGTTCCCCACCTGAGCAGTTCTTC. The rearrangement joins TRBV27 to TRBJ2-1; the D is unclear. The germline V gene has CDR1 MNHEY and CDR2 SMNVEV (reference sequence). This CDR3 contains 11 residues. Trimming took off 4 bases at V and 9 bases at J, with 7 bases between the two ends.

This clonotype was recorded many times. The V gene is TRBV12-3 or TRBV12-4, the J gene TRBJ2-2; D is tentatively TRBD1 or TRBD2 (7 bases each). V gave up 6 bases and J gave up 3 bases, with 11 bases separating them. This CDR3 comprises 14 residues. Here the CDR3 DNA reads TGTGCCAGCAGGCAGGGGGGGTACACCGGGGAGCTGTTTTTT. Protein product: CASRQGGYTGELFF.